Following are 14 T cell receptor beta chains from one sample sequenced in a study of T cell responses to AZD1222 COVID-19 vaccine (dated by TCRdb to the early 2020s). This specimen's time point label, per the study, means: baseline before first vaccination. Library preparation employed the immunoSEQ multiplex PCR assay. Here the immuneACCESS table is served through TCRdb, limited to in-frame sequences with V and J called. Missing clones are a known gap in these copies; in checked studies unresolved V genes cover under half, and the rest lacks a known reason. The sample table shows roughly 160,000 clones, and 75% to 95% are seen once. The top ten constitute 1.5% of the sample. The sample here was peripheral blood, taken on day 0 of AZD1222 vaccination. Receptors originate from an adult in good health.

The chain uses TRBV5-4 and TRBJ2-3; tentatively, D is TRBD2 (6 bases). Germline V gene data show CDR1 as SGHNT and CDR2 as YYREEE (reference sequence). This CDR3 region has 13 residues. The ends were cut back, 4 bases at V and 3 bases at J, with 9 bases in the middle. CDR3: CASSPGVTDTQYF. DNA of the CDR3: TGTGCCAGCAGCCCGGGGGTTACAGATACGCAGTATTTT.

The chain combines TRBV5-1 with TRBJ1-3, with no clear D. The CDR3 length is 14 residues. The V and J ends lost 0 bases and 8 bases respectively, with 12 bases between them. The germline CDR1 and CDR2 sequences are SGHRS and YFSETQ. The CDR3, as DNA: TGCGCCAGCAGCTTGGGATCCGTGCGGGACACCATATATTTT. Translation: CASSLGSVRDTIYF.

V usage is TRBV2 and J usage is TRBJ2-3; no definite D call. The CDR3 is made up of 11 amino acids. Germline CDR1 reads SNHLY; CDR2 reads FYNNEI. Between the trimmed V and J ends, which lost 6 bases and 8 bases, there was a span of 9 bases. DNA of the CDR3: TGTGCCAGCAGGGCCGTGGTTACGCAGTATTTT. This codes for CASRAVVTQYF.

The V gene is TRBV29-1, the J gene TRBJ2-1; D is ambiguous. V shed 5 bases and J shed 4 bases, with 9 bases lying between them. Germline V gene lookup returns CDR1 SQVTM and CDR2 ANQGSEA. This CDR3 is 12 amino acids long. The CDR3 sequence: CSVIVFYNEQFF. CDR3 nucleotides: TGCAGCGTTATCGTCTTTTACAATGAGCAGTTCTTC.

This clone was counted many times. V gene TRBV19 combines with J gene TRBJ1-5; D not resolved. This CDR3 spans 15 amino acids. The germline V gene encodes CDR1 LNHDA and CDR2 SQIVND (reference sequence). Trimming took 1 base from V and 6 from J, leaving 13 bases between them. For the CDR3, the DNA is TGTGCCAGTAGTATAGCCGGGGATGGTGTTCAGCCCCAGCATTTT. This translates into CASSIAGDGVQPQHF. Complete variable domain (other parts from reference TRBV19 and TRBJ1-5): DGGITQSPKYLFRKEGQNVTLSCEQNLNHDAMYWYRQDPGQGLRLIYYSQIVNDFQKGDIAEGYSVSREKKESFPLTVTSAQKNPTAFYLCASSIAGDGVQPQHFGDGTRLSIL.

Only a few counts were recorded for this clone. This rearrangement joins TRBV13 to TRBJ2-7; D remains ambiguous. V was cut by 4 bases and J by 0 bases, with 7 bases left in between. Germline V gene sequence: CDR1 PRHDT, CDR2 FYEKMQ (reference sequence). The CDR3 consists of 13 residues. This chain's CDR3 is CASSSPRSYEQYF. In nucleotides, the CDR3 is TGTGCCAGCAGCTCTCCACGCTCCTACGAGCAGTACTTC.

CDR3 nucleotide sequence: TGTGCCAGCAGCAAAGGAGGGAAAGGGGAATACGAAAAACTGTTTTTT. Residues: CASSKGGKGEYEKLFF. The gene calls are TRBV21-1 and TRBJ1-4. TRBV21-1 is designated a pseudogene. The CDR3 sequence is 16 residues long.

This sequence joins TRBV28 and TRBJ2-3, with TRBD2 identical over 10 bases. Germline-derived CDR1 and CDR2 are MDHEN and SYDVKM. The CDR3 contains 14 residues. The junction had 3 bases not matched to a gene; V was cut back by 8 bases and J by 1 base. DNA for the CDR3: TGTGCCAGCCTTCTAGCGGGGGGCACAGATACGCAGTATTTT. Translated, it gives CASLLAGGTDTQYF.

The chain couples TRBV19 to TRBJ1-6; D is unresolved. Looked up from germline, CDR1 is LNHDA and CDR2 is SQIVND (reference sequence). The V gene lost 10 bases and the J gene lost 7 bases, with 8 bases spanning the gap. This CDR3 is built from 11 residues. CDR3 in amino acids: CANSGNSPLHF. Written as DNA, the CDR3 is TGTGCCAACTCGGGGAATTCACCCCTCCACTTT.

The CDR3 DNA is TGTGCCAGCAGCCAAGTAATTACAGCGGGCACTGAAGCTTTCTTT. Its translation is CASSQVITAGTEAFF. This sequence joins TRBV14 and TRBJ1-1, with D unresolved. Looked up from germline, CDR1 is SGHDN and CDR2 is FVKESK. The length of the CDR3 is 15 residues. Trimming pared 1 base from V and 4 bases from J, leaving 13 bases between.

The DNA of the CDR3 is TGCAGCGTTGTAATGACAGGGGAGGGTTACGGCTACACCTTC. Translated, it gives CSVVMTGEGYGYTF. The chain has TRBV29-1 and TRBJ1-2; 8 nucleotides line up with TRBD1. Germline CDR1 SQVTM, CDR2 ANQGSEA. V dropped 4 bases and J dropped 8; count of bases not matched to a gene: 12. The CDR3 runs 14 residues.

This chain joins TRBV2 and TRBJ2-1; 14 bases match TRBD2. Germline V CDR1 and CDR2: SNHLY, FYNNEI. This CDR3 has 15 residues. V was pared by 6 bases and J by 9 bases, with 7 bases of the junction left unmatched. The CDR3 DNA is TGTGCCAGCAGAGCCGGACTAGCGGGGGGAATTGAGCAGTTCTTC. Translating gives CASRAGLAGGIEQFF.

The chain has TRBV2 and TRBJ2-1; 11 nucleotides line up with TRBD2. Germline CDR1 is SNHLY and CDR2 is FYNNEI. This CDR3 region has 16 residues. Losses at the gene ends were 4 bases for V and 3 bases for J; bases not matched to a gene: 5. CDR3 sequence (DNA): TGTGCCAGCAGTGCTCAGACTAGCGGGGTCTACAATGAGCAGTTCTTC. This codes for CASSAQTSGVYNEQFF.

V usage is TRBV7-3 and J usage is TRBJ2-5; either TRBD1 or TRBD2 may fit D (5 bases each). V gave up 5 bases and J gave up 6 bases, with 10 bases separating them. The CDR3 runs to 12 residues. Germline loops: CDR1 SGHTA, CDR2 FQGTGA. The CDR3 is CASSLQGQTQYF. In nucleotides, the CDR3 is TGTGCCAGCAGCCTCCAGGGACAGACCCAGTACTTC.